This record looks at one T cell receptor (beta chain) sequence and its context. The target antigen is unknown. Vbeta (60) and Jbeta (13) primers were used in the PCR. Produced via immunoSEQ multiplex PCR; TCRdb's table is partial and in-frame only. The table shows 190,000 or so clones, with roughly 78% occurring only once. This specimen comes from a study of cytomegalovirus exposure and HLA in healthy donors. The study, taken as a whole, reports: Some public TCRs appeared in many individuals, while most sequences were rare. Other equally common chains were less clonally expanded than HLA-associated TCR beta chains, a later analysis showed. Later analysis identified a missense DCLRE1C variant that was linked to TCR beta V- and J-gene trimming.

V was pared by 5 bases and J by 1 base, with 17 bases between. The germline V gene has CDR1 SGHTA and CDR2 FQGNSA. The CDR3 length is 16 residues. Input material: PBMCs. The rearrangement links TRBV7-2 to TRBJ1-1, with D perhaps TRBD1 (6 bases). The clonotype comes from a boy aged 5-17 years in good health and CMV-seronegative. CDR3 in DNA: TGTGCCAGCAGCGCTAATCGGGGGGGCGGGAACACTGAAGCTTTCTTT. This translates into CASSANRGGGNTEAFF. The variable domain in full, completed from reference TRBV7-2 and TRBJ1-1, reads GAGVSQSPSNKVTEKGKDVELRCDPISGHTALYWYRQSLGQGLEFLIYFQGNSAPDKSGLPSDRFSAERTGGSVSTLTIQRTQQEDSAVYLCASSANRGGGNTEAFFGQGTRLTVV.